Listed below are T cell receptor beta chains from one sample, sequenced in a study of CD4 T cells in relation to SARS-CoV-2 and coronaviruses. Assay used: immunoSEQ multiplex PCR; TCRdb lists only in-frame clones, some missing. This table has 20,000 to 25,000 clones, 65% to 85% appearing once. These TCRs are of unknown antigen specificity. Sequenced input: CD4+ T cells from PBMCs, cultured in vitro. The source of these receptors is a human donor in good health. CDR3s include the opening cysteine and the closing phenylalanine or tryptophan. A D gene is named only where the DNA matches it firmly. Expanded clones get a size class; other rows say once, few or many, or leave the size out.

TRBV6-5,.,TRBJ1-2,TRBD1,CASSRDRGRNGYTF,TGTGCCAGCAGTCGGGACAGGGGGAGGAATGGCTACACCTTC
TRBV24-1,.,TRBJ1-1,.,CATSDSRTDNTEAFF,TGTGCCACCAGTGATTCACGGACAGATAACACTGAAGCTTTCTTT
TRBV6-5,.,TRBJ1-5,.,CASSYSRGGGNQPQHF,TGTGCCAGCAGTTACTCAAGGGGGGGTGGCAATCAGCCCCAGCATTTT
TRBV5-1,.,TRBJ1-2,TRBD1,CASNEGPDRDYGYTF,TGCGCCAGCAATGAAGGCCCGGACAGGGACTATGGCTACACCTTC
TRBV30,.,TRBJ1-5,.,CAWRQGSNQPQHF,TGTGCCTGGAGGCAGGGGAGCAATCAGCCCCAGCATTTT
TRBV10-1,.,TRBJ2-2,.,CATSATNTGELFF,TGCGCCACCTCCGCCACGAACACCGGGGAGCTGTTTTTT
TRBV15,few,TRBJ1-6,.,CATSREGFGSPLHF,TGTGCCACCAGCAGAGAAGGGTTTGGTTCACCCCTCCACTTT
TRBV11-2,.,TRBJ2-1,.,CASRSLGEIKQYEQFF,TGTGCCAGCAGGTCGTTGGGAGAAATCAAACAATATGAGCAGTTCTTC
TRBV13,.,TRBJ2-3,.,CASSTAFLELGVADTQYF,TGTGCCAGCAGCACAGCGTTCCTCGAGCTTGGAGTGGCAGATACGCAGTATTTT
TRBV6-5,.,TRBJ2-5,.,CASSYGTDQETQYF,TGTGCCAGCAGTTACGGGACGGACCAAGAGACCCAGTACTTC
TRBV9,medium-sized,TRBJ2-7,.,CASSPNLGQSSYEQYF,TGTGCCAGCAGCCCCAACCTGGGCCAAAGCTCCTACGAGCAGTACTTC
TRBV24-1,.,TRBJ2-6,.,CATSDFEGAGANVLTF,TGTGCCACCAGTGATTTCGAGGGGGCTGGGGCCAACGTCCTGACTTTC
TRBV12-5,once,TRBJ2-5,TRBD2,CASGPTSGRIKTQYF,TGTGCTAGTGGCCCGACTAGCGGGAGGATAAAGACCCAGTACTTC
TRBV18,few,TRBJ1-5,.,CASSPSDGSNQPQHF,TGTGCCAGCTCACCTTCGGACGGAAGCAATCAGCCCCAGCATTTT
TRBV11-1,.,TRBJ2-5,TRBD2,CASSSGTSGFQETQYF,TGTGCCAGCAGCTCCGGGACTAGCGGTTTCCAAGAGACCCAGTACTTC
TRBV12-3/TRBV12-4,.,TRBJ1-1,.,CASSLGFAAGAFF,TGTGCCAGCAGTTTAGGGTTCGCCGCAGGGGCTTTCTTT
TRBV28,.,TRBJ2-7,.,CASTLNDNYEQYF,TGTGCCAGCACCCTCAACGACAATTACGAGCAGTACTTC
TRBV19,few,TRBJ1-2,TRBD1,CASRGNRGDGYTF,TGTGCCAGTAGGGGTAACAGGGGCGACGGCTACACCTTC
TRBV7-9,.,TRBJ2-7,TRBD1,CASSLSGQGPYEQYF,TGTGCCAGCAGCCTTTCTGGACAGGGCCCATACGAGCAGTACTTC
TRBV14,.,TRBJ1-3,.,CASSQVDYTIYF,TGTGCCAGCAGCCAAGTTGATTACACCATATATTTT
TRBV15,.,TRBJ2-7,.,CATSRERHGGAYEQYF,TGTGCCACCAGCAGAGAAAGACACGGGGGAGCCTACGAGCAGTACTTC
TRBV12-3/TRBV12-4,few,TRBJ1-1,.,CASSRNQGTEAFF,TGTGCCAGCAGTCGGAACCAGGGAACTGAAGCTTTCTTT